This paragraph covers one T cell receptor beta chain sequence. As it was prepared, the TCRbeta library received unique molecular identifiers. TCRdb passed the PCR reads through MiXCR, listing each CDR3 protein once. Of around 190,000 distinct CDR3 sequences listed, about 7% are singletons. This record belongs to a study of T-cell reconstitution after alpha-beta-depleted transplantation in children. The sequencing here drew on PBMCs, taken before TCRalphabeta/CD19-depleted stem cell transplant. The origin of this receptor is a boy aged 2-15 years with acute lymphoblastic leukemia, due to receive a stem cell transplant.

As DNA, the CDR3 is TGTGCCAGCAGCATGGGGTGGAGCGGCAACACCGGGGAGCTGTTTTTT. This codes for CASSMGWSGNTGELFF. The rearrangement links TRBV11-3 to TRBJ2-2; tentatively, D is TRBD2 (5 bases). This CDR3 comprises 16 residues. The V and J ends lost 5 bases and 2 bases respectively, with 15 bases between them. Germline CDR1 is SGHNT and CDR2 is YENEEA.